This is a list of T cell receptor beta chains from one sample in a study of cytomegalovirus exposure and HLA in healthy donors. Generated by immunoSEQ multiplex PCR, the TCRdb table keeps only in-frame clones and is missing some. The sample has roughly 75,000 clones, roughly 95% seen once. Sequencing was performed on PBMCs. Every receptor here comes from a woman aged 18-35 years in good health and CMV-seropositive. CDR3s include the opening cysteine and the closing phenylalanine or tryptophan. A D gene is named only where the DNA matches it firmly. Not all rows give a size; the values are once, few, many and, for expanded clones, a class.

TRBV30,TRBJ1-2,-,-,TGTGCCTGGAGCGAAGAGGGTGGCTACACCTTC,CAWSEEGGYTF
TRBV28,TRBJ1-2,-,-,TGTGCCAGCAGTTTACGGGATGGCTACACCTTC,CASSLRDGYTF
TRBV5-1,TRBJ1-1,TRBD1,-,TGCGCCAGCAGTTTTAGGGGGCTTGACACTGAAGCTTTCTTT,CASSFRGLDTEAFF
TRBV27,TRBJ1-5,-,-,TGTGCCAGCAGCTTAACCGGGTCCCCCCTCTCCAAGCATTTT,CASSLTGSPLSKHF
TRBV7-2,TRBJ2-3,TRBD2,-,TGTGCCAGCAGCTTTAGGGCGGGAGGGCCTCGAGGCACAGATACGCAGTATTTT,CASSFRAGGPRGTDTQYF
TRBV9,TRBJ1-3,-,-,TGTGCCAGCAGCGTAGACCCGGCATACTACGGAAACACCATATATTTT,CASSVDPAYYGNTIYF
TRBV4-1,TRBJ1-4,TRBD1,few,TGCGCCAGCAGCCAAGGACAGGGGTGGGAAAAACTGTTTTTT,CASSQGQGWEKLFF
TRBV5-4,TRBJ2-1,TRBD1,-,TGTGCCAGCAGACCTCTAGGACAGGCGGCTCCCAATGAGCAGTTCTTC,CASRPLGQAAPNEQFF
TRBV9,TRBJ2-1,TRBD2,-,TGTGCCAGCAGCGAGAGGACTAGCGGGAGCCCCTACAATGAGCAGTTCTTC,CASSERTSGSPYNEQFF
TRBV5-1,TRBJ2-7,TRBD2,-,TGCGCCAGCGGAATGACTAGCGGGGCGAGGGAGCAGTACTTC,CASGMTSGAREQYF
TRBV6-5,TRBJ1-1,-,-,TGTGCCAGCAGCCCAATAAGACAGACGCTTGAAGCTTTCTTT,CASSPIRQTLEAFF
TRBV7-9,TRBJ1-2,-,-,TGTGCCAGCAGCCCCAAGCCCGGGCCGATGGCCGACAGCTATGGCTACACCTTC,CASSPKPGPMADSYGYTF
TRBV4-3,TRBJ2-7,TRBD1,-,TGCGCCAGCAGCCAGAGGACAGGTCCCTACGAGCAGTACTTC,CASSQRTGPYEQYF
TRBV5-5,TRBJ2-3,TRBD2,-,TGTGCCAGCAGACTGCGGGGGGGGCAGCTTGGGGATACGCAGTATTTT,CASRLRGGQLGDTQYF
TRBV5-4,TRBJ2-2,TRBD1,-,TGTGCCAGCAGCTTCCCAGGGGGCGAGATCACCGGGGAGCTGTTTTTT,CASSFPGGEITGELFF
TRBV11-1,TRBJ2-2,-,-,TGTGCCAGCAGCTTTACGGGTCCCCCGAACACCGGGGAGCTGTTTTTT,CASSFTGPPNTGELFF
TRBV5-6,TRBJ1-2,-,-,TGTGCCAGCAGCTTAGGTTCGGGAGCCTATGGCTACACCTTC,CASSLGSGAYGYTF
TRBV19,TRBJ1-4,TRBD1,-,TGTGCCAGTAGTAGTGGGACAGGGGGATTAGAAAAACTGTTTTTT,CASSSGTGGLEKLFF
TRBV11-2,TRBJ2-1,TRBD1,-,TGTGCCAGCAGAACGGGGACAGGGAGCGGGGATGAGCAGTTCTTC,CASRTGTGSGDEQFF
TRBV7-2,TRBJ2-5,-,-,TGTGCCAGCAGCTTAGGTTTGGACTGGAGGGGAGAGACCCAGTACTTC,CASSLGLDWRGETQYF
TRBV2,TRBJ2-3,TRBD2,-,TGTGCCAGCAGTGATTTGGAGCGGGAGGGCCAATCAGATACGCAGTATTTT,CASSDLEREGQSDTQYF
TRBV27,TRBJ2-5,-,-,TGTGCCAGCAGTTATCTTGGAGGTCCGGGGTACTTC,CASSYLGGPGYF
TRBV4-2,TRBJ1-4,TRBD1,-,TGTGCCAGCAGCCAAGGAAGAGGGGGCAGATCAAATGAAAAACTGTTTTTT,CASSQGRGGRSNEKLFF
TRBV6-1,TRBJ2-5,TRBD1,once,TGTGCCAGCATCTCCAGGGGGTTTGCAGAGACCCAGTACTTC,CASISRGFAETQYF
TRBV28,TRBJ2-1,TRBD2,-,TGTGCCAGCAGTTTGGGGACTAGACTATACAATGAGCAGTTCTTC,CASSLGTRLYNEQFF
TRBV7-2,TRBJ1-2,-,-,TGTGCCAGCAGCCCCCCAGGACTATTTTATGGCTACACCTTC,CASSPPGLFYGYTF
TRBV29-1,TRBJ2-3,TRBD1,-,TGCAGCACCAAATGGGGACAGAGCACCACAGATACGCAGTATTTT,CSTKWGQSTTDTQYF
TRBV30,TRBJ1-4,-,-,TGTGCCTGGAGTGGGCCCCGCCAGGGGAAGGATGAAAAACTGTTTTTT,CAWSGPRQGKDEKLFF
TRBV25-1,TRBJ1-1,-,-,TGTGCCAGCAGTGATCTCCGGGACACTGAAGCTTTCTTT,CASSDLRDTEAFF
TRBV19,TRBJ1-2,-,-,TGTGCCAGTACAACAGGGCTCTATGGCTACACCTTC,CASTTGLYGYTF
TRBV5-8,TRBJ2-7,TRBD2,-,TGTGCCAGCAGCGCGGGACTAGCGGGGGCCCAGTACTTC,CASSAGLAGAQYF
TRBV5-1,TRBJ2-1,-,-,TGCGCCAGCAGCGGGGCCCCAAGCTACAATGAGCAGTTCTTC,CASSGAPSYNEQFF
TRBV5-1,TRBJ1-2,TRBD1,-,TGCGCCAGCAGGGCGGGACAGGGGGCGGCGTATGGCTACACCTTC,CASRAGQGAAYGYTF
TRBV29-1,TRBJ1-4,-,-,TGCAGCGTTGAGTCTGCTCAGGGTAATGAAAAACTGTTTTTT,CSVESAQGNEKLFF
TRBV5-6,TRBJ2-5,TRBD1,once,TGTGCCAGCAGCTTGGCAGCTCAGGGGGTGGAGACCCAGTACTTC,CASSLAAQGVETQYF
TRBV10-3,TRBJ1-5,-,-,TGTGCCATCAGTGAGACAGGGTTTGGCAATCAGCCCCAGCATTTT,CAISETGFGNQPQHF
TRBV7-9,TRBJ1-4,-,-,TGTGCCAGCAGCTTAGATGAGGGTGAAAAACTGTTTTTT,CASSLDEGEKLFF
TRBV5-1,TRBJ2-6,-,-,TGCGCCAGCTGCGAGCCGGGGGGCGCAATGAACGTCCTGACTTTC,CASCEPGGAMNVLTF